This T cell receptor (beta chain) was sequenced during a study of CD8+CD57+ T cells in acquired aplastic anemia. TCR beta VDJ combinations and CDR3 sequences were profiled from genomic DNA. One entry per CDR3 protein, called by TCRdb with MiXCR from the reads. The repertoire holds under 200,000 distinct CDR3 sequences, 48% seen once, with around a tenth in the top ten. From germline, CDR1 is SGHRS and CDR2 YFSETQ. Trimming removed 6 bases at V and 4 bases at J, with 10 bases between. The CDR3 runs 13 residues. This clonotype turned up a few times. A much larger clonotype is one base distant, so this may be a read error. It was patients with CD8+CD57+ cell expansion by flow cytometry who were chosen for sequencing. Each patient had severe acquired aplastic anemia.

This chain links TRBV5-1 with TRBJ2-2; D uncertain. The receptor was isolated from a human donor with aplastic anemia. Sequencing used sorted CD4+, CD8+, or CD8+CD57+ T cells (not recorded which) from PBMCs. CDR3 coding DNA: TGCGCCAGCAAGGAGTACGGCACCGGGGAGCTGTTTTTT. Translation gives CASKEYGTGELFF.